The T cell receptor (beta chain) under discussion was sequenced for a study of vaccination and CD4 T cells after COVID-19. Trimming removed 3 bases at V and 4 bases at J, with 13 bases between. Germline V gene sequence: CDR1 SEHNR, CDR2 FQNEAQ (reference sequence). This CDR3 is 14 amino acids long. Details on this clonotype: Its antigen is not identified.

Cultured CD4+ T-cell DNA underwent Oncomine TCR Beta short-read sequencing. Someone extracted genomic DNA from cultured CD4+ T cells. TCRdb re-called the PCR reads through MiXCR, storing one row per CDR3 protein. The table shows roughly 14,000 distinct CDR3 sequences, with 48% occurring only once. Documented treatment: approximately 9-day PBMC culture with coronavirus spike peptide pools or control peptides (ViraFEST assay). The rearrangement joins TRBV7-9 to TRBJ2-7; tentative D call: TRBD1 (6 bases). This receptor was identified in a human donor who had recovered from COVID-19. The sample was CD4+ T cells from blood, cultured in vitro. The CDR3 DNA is TGTGCCAGCAGCTTGGGCAGGGGACCATACGAGCAGTACTTC. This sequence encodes CASSLGRGPYEQYF.